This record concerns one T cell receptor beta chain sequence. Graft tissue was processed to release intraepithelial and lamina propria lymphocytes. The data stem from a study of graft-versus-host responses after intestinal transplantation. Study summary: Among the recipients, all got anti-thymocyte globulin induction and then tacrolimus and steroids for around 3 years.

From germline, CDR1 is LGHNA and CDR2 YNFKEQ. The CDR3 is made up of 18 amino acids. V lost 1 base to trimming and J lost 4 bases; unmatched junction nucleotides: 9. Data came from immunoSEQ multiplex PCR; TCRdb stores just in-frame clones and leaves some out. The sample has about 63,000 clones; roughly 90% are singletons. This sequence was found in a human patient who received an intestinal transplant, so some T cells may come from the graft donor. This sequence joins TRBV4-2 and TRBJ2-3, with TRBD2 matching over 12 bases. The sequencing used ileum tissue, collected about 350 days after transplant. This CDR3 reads CASSQGDLAGGGADTQYF. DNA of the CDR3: TGTGCCAGCAGCCAAGGGGATCTAGCGGGAGGGGGCGCAGATACGCAGTATTTT.